This T cell receptor beta chain was recovered during a study of naive and memory T cell subsets. Study-wide results and caveats: RNA-based TCR counts may shift with T cell activation and differentiation.

The CDR3 consists of 14 residues. Per the germline V gene, CDR1 is SGHTA and CDR2 is FQGTGA. The V end was cut by 2 bases, the J end by 6 bases, with 12 bases between. An equimolar mix of two oligonucleotides served as the beta constant-region primer for TRBC1 and TRBC2. TCRdb fed the UMI-ligation and nested PCR reads into MiXCR, producing one record per CDR3 protein. The sample records tens of thousands of distinct CDR3 sequences, around 12% being singletons. This clonotype was counted ten times or more. Its antigen is undetermined. The specimen was central memory CD4+ T cells from blood. The sequence came from a human donor in good health. The chain joins TRBV7-3 to TRBJ2-3; D might be TRBD1 (6 bases). CDR3 in amino acids: CASSLQGLTDTQYF. CDR3 sequence (DNA): TGTGCCAGCAGCTTACAGGGGTTAACGGATACGCAGTATTTT. The full variable domain, in which reference TRBV7-3 and TRBJ2-3 provide the parts outside the CDR3, is GAGVSQTPSNKVTEKGKYVELRCDPISGHTALYWYRQSLGQGPEFLIYFQGTGAADDSGLPNDRFFAVRPEGSVSTLKIQRTERGDSAVYLCASSLQGLTDTQYFGPGTRLTVL.